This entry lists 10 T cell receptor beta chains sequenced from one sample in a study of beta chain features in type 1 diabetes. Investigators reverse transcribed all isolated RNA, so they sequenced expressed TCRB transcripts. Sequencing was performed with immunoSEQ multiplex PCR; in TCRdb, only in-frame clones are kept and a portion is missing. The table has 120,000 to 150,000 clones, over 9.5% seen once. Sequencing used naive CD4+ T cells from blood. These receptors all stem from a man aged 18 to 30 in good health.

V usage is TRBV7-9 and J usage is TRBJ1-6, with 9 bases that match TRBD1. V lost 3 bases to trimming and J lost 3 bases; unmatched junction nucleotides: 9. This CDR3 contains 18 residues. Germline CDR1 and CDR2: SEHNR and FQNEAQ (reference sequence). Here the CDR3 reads CASSFGGQGKDYNSPLHF. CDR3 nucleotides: TGTGCCAGCAGCTTTGGCGGACAGGGGAAGGACTATAATTCACCCCTCCACTTT. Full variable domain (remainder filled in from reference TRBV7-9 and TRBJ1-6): DTGVSQNPRHKITKRGQNVTFRCDPISEHNRLYWYRQTLGQGPEFLTYFQNEAQLEKSRLLSDRFSAERPKGSFSTLEIQRTEQGDSAMYLCASSFGGQGKDYNSPLHFGNGTRLTVT.

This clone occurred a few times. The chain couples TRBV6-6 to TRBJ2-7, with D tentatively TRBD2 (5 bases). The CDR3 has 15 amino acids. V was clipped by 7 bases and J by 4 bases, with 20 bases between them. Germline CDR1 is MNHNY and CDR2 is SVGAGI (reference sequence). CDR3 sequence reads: CASNFPGSSSYEQYF. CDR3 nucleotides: TGTGCCAGCAATTTTCCGGGGTCCTCATCGTACGAGCAGTACTTC.

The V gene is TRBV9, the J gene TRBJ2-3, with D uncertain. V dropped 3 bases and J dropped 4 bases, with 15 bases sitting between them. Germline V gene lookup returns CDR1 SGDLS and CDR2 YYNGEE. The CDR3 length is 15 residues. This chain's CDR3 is CASSASSALADTQYF. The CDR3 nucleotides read TGTGCCAGCAGCGCATCCTCCGCCCTAGCAGATACGCAGTATTTT. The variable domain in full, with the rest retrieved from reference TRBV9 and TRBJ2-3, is DSGVTQTPKHLITATGQRVTLRCSPRSGDLSVYWYQQSLDQGLQFLIQYYNGEERAKGNILERFSAQQFPDLHSELNLSSLELGDSALYFCASSASSALADTQYFGPGTRLTVL.

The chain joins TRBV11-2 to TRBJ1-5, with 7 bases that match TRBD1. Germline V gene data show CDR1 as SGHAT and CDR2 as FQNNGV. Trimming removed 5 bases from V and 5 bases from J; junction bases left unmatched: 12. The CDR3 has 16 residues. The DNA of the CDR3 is TGTGCCAGCAGCCTATGGGGACAGACGACGGATCAGCCCCAGCATTTT. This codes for CASSLWGQTTDQPQHF. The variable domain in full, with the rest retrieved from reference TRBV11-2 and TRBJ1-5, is EAGVAQSPRYKIIEKRQSVAFWCNPISGHATLYWYQQILGQGPKLLIQFQNNGVVDDSQLPKDRFSAERLKGVDSTLKIQPAKLEDSAVYLCASSLWGQTTDQPQHFGDGTRLSIL.

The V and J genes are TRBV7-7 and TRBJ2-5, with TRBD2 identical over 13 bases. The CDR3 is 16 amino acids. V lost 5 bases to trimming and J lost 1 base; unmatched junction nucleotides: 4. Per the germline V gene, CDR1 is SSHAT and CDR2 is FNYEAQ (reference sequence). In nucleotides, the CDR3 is TGTGCCAGCAGCCCAGGACTAGCGGGGGCCCAAGAGACCCAGTACTTC. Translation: CASSPGLAGAQETQYF.

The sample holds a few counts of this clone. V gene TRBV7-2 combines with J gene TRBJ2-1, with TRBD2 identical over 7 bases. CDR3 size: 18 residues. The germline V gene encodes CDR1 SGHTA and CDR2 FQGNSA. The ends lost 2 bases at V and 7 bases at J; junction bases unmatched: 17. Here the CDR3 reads CASSLSPLGQGGWNEQFF. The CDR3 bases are TGTGCCAGCAGCTTAAGTCCCCTCGGGCAGGGAGGGTGGAATGAGCAGTTCTTC.

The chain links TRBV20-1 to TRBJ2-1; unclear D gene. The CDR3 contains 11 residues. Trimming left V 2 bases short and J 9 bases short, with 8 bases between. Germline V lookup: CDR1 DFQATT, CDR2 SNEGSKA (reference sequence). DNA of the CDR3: TGCAGTGCTAGACCCCCCAGTGAGCAGTTCTTC. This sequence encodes CSARPPSEQFF.

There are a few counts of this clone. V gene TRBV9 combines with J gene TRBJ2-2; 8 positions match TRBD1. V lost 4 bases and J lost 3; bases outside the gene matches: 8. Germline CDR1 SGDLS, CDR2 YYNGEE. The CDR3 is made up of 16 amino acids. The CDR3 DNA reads TGTGCCAGCAGCCCGCAAGGACAGGGCTACACCGGGGAGCTGTTTTTT. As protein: CASSPQGQGYTGELFF.

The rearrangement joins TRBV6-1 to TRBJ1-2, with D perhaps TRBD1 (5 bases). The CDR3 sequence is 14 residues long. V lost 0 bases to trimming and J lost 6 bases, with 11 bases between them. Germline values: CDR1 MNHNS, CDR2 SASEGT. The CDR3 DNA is TGTGCCAGCAGTGAAGCGGGCAGGGAGGATGGCTACACCTTC. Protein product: CASSEAGREDGYTF.

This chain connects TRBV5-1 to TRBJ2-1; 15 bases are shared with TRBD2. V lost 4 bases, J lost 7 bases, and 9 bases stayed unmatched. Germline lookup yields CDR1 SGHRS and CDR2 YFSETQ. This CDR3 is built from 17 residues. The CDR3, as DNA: TGCGCCAGCAGCGGGGGGACTAGCGGGGGGCCAGGGAATGAGCAGTTCTTC. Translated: CASSGGTSGGPGNEQFF.